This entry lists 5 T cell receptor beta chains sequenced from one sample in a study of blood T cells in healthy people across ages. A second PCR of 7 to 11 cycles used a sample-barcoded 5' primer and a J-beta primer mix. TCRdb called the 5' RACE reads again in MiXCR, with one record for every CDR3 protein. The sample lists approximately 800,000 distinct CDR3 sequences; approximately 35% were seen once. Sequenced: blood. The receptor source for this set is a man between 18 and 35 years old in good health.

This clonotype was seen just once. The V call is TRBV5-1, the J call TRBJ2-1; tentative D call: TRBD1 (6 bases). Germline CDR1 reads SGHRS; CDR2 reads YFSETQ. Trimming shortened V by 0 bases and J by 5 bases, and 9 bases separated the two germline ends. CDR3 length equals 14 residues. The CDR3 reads CASSLGQVDNEQFF. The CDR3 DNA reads TGCGCCAGCAGCTTGGGACAGGTCGACAATGAGCAGTTCTTC.

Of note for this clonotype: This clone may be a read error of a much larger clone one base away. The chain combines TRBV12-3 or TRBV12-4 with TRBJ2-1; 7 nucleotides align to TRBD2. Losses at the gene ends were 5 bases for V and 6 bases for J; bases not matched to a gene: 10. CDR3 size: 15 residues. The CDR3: CASSGETSSCNEQFF. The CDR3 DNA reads TGTGCCAGCAGTGGAGAGACTAGCTCGTGCAATGAGCAGTTCTTC.

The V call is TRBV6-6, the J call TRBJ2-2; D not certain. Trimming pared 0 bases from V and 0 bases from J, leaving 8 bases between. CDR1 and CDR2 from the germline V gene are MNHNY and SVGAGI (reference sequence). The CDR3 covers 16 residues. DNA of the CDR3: TGTGCCAGCAGTTACTCGAGCGAGGCGAACACCGGGGAGCTGTTTTTT. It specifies CASSYSSEANTGELFF.

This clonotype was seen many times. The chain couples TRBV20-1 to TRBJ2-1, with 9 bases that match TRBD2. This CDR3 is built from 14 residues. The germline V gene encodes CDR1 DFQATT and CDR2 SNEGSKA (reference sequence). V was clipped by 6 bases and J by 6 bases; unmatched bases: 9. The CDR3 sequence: CSASAGGTFNEQFF. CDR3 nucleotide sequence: TGCAGTGCCTCAGCGGGGGGCACGTTCAATGAGCAGTTCTTC.

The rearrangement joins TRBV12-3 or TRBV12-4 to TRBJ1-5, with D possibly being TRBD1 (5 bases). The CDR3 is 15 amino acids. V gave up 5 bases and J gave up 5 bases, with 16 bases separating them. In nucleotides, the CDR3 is TGTGCCAGCAGTCCAGCGGGGGGTATCGATCAGCCCCAGCATTTT. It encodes CASSPAGGIDQPQHF.